The rows below give T cell receptor beta chains drawn from one sample of a study of cytomegalovirus exposure and HLA in healthy donors. Profiling relied on immunoSEQ multiplex PCR, and the TCRdb table lists in-frame clones only, not all of them. The profile shows about 140,000 clones, less than 85% of them singletons. Sequencing used PBMCs. These TCRs come from a man aged 40-55 years in good health and CMV-seronegative. Both conserved end residues are part of each CDR3. A D gene is named only where the DNA matches it firmly.

d_call v_call cdr3_aa
. TRBV21-1 CASSNGGSCQETQYF
TRBD1 TRBV29-1 CSVRNPLTGDTDTQYF
TRBD1 TRBV27 CASSGGTGGYEQYF
. TRBV10-3 CAISESSVYGYTF
. TRBV7-9 CSSSLLSSYEQYF
. TRBV7-9 CSSSLAEDRGNYGYTF
TRBD1 TRBV29-1 CSVDNRGEETQYF
TRBD1 TRBV7-9 CASSSGTGSYEQYF
. TRBV27 CASSLRGHSYEQYF
. TRBV7-9 CASSSGQHEQYF